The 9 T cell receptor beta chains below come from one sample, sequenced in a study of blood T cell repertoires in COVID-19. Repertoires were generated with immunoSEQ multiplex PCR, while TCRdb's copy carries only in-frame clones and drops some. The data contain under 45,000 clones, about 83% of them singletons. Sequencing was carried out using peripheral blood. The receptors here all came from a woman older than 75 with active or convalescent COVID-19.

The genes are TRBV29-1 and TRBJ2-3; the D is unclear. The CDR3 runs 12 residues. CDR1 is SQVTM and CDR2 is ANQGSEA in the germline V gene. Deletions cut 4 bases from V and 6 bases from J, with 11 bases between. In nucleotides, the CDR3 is TGCAGCGTTGCCCCCAACGCGGATACGCAGTATTTT. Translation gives CSVAPNADTQYF.

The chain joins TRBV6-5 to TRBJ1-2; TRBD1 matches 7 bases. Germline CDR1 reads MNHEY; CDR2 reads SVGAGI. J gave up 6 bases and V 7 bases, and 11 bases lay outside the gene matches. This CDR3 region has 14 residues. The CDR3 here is CASNPLRQGHGYTF. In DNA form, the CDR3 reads TGTGCCAGCAATCCACTCAGACAGGGCCATGGCTACACCTTC.

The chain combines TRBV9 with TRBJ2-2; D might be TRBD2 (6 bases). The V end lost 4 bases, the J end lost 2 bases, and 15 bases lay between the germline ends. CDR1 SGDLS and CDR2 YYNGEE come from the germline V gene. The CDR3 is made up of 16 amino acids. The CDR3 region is CASSPGAGPNTGELFF. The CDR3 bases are TGTGCCAGCAGCCCCGGGGCGGGGCCTAACACCGGGGAGCTGTTTTTT.

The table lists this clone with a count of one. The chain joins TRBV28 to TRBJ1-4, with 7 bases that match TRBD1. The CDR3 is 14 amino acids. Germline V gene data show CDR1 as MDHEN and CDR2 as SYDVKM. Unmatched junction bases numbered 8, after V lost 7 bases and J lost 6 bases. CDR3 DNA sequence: TGTGCCAGCATTACGACAGGGCTGCATGAAAAACTGTTTTTT. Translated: CASITTGLHEKLFF.

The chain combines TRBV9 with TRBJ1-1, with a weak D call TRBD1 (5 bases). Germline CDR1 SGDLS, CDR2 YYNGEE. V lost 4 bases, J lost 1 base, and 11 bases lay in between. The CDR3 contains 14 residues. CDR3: CASSPQVSNTEAFF. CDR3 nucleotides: TGTGCCAGCAGCCCACAGGTTTCGAACACTGAAGCTTTCTTT.

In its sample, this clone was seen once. In DNA, the CDR3 is TGTGCCAGCAGCTTAGAGCGGGGAACTGAAGCTTTCTTT. This translates into CASSLERGTEAFF. This chain links TRBV7-6 with TRBJ1-1; the D is unclear. Looked up from germline, CDR1 is SGHVS and CDR2 is FNYEAQ. The V end was cut by 1 base, the J end by 5 bases, with 8 bases between. This CDR3 is built from 13 residues.

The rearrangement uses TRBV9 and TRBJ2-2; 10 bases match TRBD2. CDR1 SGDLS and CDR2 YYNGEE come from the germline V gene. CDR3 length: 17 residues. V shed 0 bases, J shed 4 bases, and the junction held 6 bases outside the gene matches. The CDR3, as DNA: TGTGCCAGCAGCGTAGCGGCTAGCGGGAGTTCCACCGGGGAGCTGTTTTTT. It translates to CASSVAASGSSTGELFF.

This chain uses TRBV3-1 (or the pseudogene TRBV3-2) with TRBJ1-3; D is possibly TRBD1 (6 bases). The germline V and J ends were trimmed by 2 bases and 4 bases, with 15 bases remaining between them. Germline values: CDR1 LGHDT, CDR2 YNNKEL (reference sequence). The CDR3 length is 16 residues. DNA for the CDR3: TGTGCCAGCAGCCAACTAACAGGGCTAAGCGGAAACACCATATATTTT. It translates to CASSQLTGLSGNTIYF.

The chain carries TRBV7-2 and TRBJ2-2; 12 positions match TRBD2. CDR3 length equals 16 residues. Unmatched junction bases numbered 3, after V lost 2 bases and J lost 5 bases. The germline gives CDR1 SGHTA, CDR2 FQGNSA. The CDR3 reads CASSLSLAGGTGELFF. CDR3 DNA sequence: TGTGCCAGCAGCTTATCACTAGCGGGAGGTACCGGGGAGCTGTTTTTT.